The subject of this entry is one T cell receptor beta chain. These data originate in a study of control samples from healthy donors and cancer patients. The method was immunoSEQ multiplex PCR; TCRdb's version includes in-frame clones alone and lacks a portion of them. The table lists about 130,000 clones, around 96% of them singletons. The V segment lost 8 bases and the J segment 5 bases; nucleotides outside the gene matches: 6. This CDR3 has 13 residues. Germline-derived CDR1 and CDR2 are SGHTA and FQGNSA. This sequence joins TRBV7-2 and TRBJ2-1; TRBD1 aligns across 7 bases. The sample taken for sequencing was blood. The receptor was isolated from a man under 40 in good health. For the CDR3, the DNA is TGTGCCAGCCGACAGGGTGGGGACAATGAGCAGTTCTTC. It specifies CASRQGGDNEQFF.